Below, 20 T cell receptor beta chains from the same sample are listed, as sequenced in a study of shared clonotypes between healthy human individuals. Only in-frame clones appear in the TCRdb table, and some are missing; sequencing was by immunoSEQ multiplex PCR. The sample holds 1,400,000 or so clones, approximately 98.5% seen once. The source material was naive CD4+ T cells sorted from blood. Indicated subset: CD45RA+ positively selected. These receptors were obtained from a man younger than 45 in good health.

The J gene is TRBJ2-2, the V gene TRBV7-9; TRBD1 or TRBD2 may be the D gene (6 bases each). Germline V gene data show CDR1 as SEHNR and CDR2 as FQNEAQ (reference sequence). This CDR3 comprises 14 residues. V lost 6 bases to trimming and J lost 6 bases, with 14 bases between them. As DNA, the CDR3 is TGTGCCAGCAGAGCAGGGGAGGTGTCCGGGGAGCTGTTTTTT. It is translated as CASRAGEVSGELFF.

V and J are TRBV5-6 and TRBJ1-1; D is possibly TRBD1 (6 bases). In germline, CDR1 is SGHDT, CDR2 YYEEEE. The ends were cut back, 2 bases at V and 2 bases at J, with 16 bases in the middle. The CDR3 runs to 16 residues. The CDR3, as DNA: TGTGCCAGCAGCTTTCGGGACCGGACAGACAACACTGAAGCTTTCTTT. It is translated as CASSFRDRTDNTEAFF. Variable domain in full (rest from reference TRBV5-6 and TRBJ1-1): DAGVTQSPTHLIKTRGQQVTLRCSPKSGHDTVSWYQQALGQGPQFIFQYYEEEERQRGNFPDRFSGHQFPNYSSELNVNALLLGDSALYLCASSFRDRTDNTEAFFGQGTRLTVV.

The chain employs TRBV18 and TRBJ2-6; the D is unclear. V was clipped by 3 bases and J by 2 bases, with 8 bases between them. The CDR3 is 15 amino acids. The V gene's germline CDR1 is KGHSH and CDR2 LQKENI. The chain's CDR3 is CASSPTKPGANVLTF. CDR3 bases: TGTGCCAGCTCACCGACGAAGCCTGGGGCCAACGTCCTGACTTTC.

V and J are TRBV9 and TRBJ2-7, with 8 bases lining up with TRBD2. The CDR3 has 14 residues. V dropped 7 bases and J dropped 4; count of bases not matched to a gene: 10. Germline CDR1 is SGDLS and CDR2 is YYNGEE. CDR3 DNA: TGTGCCAGCGCGACGGGACTAGGCGATTACGAGCAGTACTTC. This encodes CASATGLGDYEQYF.

The chain carries TRBV2 and TRBJ1-2, with no clear D. The CDR3 totals 12 residues. Germline CDR1 reads SNHLY; CDR2 reads FYNNEI. Trimming pared 4 bases from V and 8 bases from J, leaving 11 bases between. The DNA of the CDR3 is TGTGCCAGCAGTGCGGAGGGAGGCGGCTACACCTTC. Translation gives CASSAEGGGYTF. The complete variable domain, with remaining parts taken from reference TRBV2 and TRBJ1-2, reads EPEVTQTPSHQVTQMGQEVILRCVPISNHLYFYWYRQILGQKVEFLVSFYNNEISEKSEIFDDQFSVERPDGSNFTLKIRSTKLEDSAMYFCASSAEGGGYTFGSGTRLTVV.

The chain has TRBV29-1 and TRBJ2-1, with D unclear. The CDR3 runs 15 residues. Trimming took off 4 bases at V and 10 bases at J, with 23 bases between the two ends. Germline CDR1 reads SQVTM; CDR2 reads ANQGSEA. The CDR3 DNA sequence: TGCAGCGTTGTCCAGCCCAACGGGTTATTATTGGAGCAGTTCTTC. Encoded protein: CSVVQPNGLLLEQFF.

CDR3 sequence: CASRSGTSSLPSSGNTIYF. As DNA, the CDR3 is TGTGCCAGCAGGAGCGGGACATCCTCCCTTCCTTCCTCTGGAAACACCATATATTTT. The chain links TRBV2 to TRBJ1-3, with D maybe TRBD1 (6 bases). The CDR3 is 19 amino acids. CDR1 is SNHLY, CDR2 FYNNEI, per germline. V lost 6 bases and J 0 bases, leaving 24 bases between the germline ends.

The chain combines TRBV4-1 with TRBJ2-1, with 13 bases aligning to TRBD2. Germline CDR1 MGHRA, CDR2 YSYEKL. The V segment lost 1 base and the J segment 6 bases; nucleotides outside the gene matches: 9. This CDR3 has 18 amino acids. CDR3 bases: TGCGCCAGCAGCCAAGCAAGGACTAGCGGGAGTCATTTCAATGAGCAGTTCTTC. This codes for CASSQARTSGSHFNEQFF.

The chain is built from TRBV28 and TRBJ1-5, with 8 nucleotides matching TRBD1. V was clipped by 6 bases and J by 5 bases; unmatched bases: 9. CDR3 length: 15 amino acids. Germline V lookup: CDR1 MDHEN, CDR2 SYDVKM. The CDR3: CASSHDRGGDQPQHF. As DNA, the CDR3 is TGTGCCAGCAGCCATGACAGGGGTGGGGATCAGCCCCAGCATTTT.

This clone was observed once. The genes are TRBV5-1 and TRBJ2-7; 7 nucleotides agree with TRBD1. The V segment lost 4 bases and the J segment 6 bases; nucleotides outside the gene matches: 7. The CDR3 is 13 residues long. CDR1 SGHRS and CDR2 YFSETQ come from the germline V gene. The CDR3 protein is CASSGTVQGEQYF. The CDR3 region has the DNA TGCGCCAGCAGCGGGACAGTACAGGGCGAGCAGTACTTC.

The chain employs TRBV9 and TRBJ2-1, with D maybe TRBD2 (5 bases). Germline V gene sequence: CDR1 SGDLS, CDR2 YYNGEE. The germline V and J ends were trimmed by 3 bases and 9 bases, with 16 bases remaining between them. The CDR3 contains 14 residues. The CDR3 nucleotides are TGTGCCAGCAGCGGCGGACTGCCCTTAGGTGAGCAGTTCTTC. Amino acid sequence: CASSGGLPLGEQFF.

The chain carries TRBV25-1 and TRBJ2-7; D tentatively reads TRBD1 or TRBD2 (5 bases each). The V and J ends lost 3 bases and 6 bases respectively, with 18 bases between them. CDR3 size: 15 residues. Germline V CDR1 and CDR2: MGHDK, SYGVNS. The CDR3: CASSDGTNFWGEQYF. In nucleotides, the CDR3 is TGTGCCAGCAGTGATGGGACGAATTTTTGGGGCGAGCAGTACTTC.

This chain joins TRBV19 and TRBJ2-7; D is unresolved. The CDR3 has 13 amino acids. V was clipped by 3 bases and J by 2 bases, with 8 bases between them. The V gene's germline CDR1 is LNHDA and CDR2 SQIVND (reference sequence). For the CDR3, the DNA is TGTGCCAGTAGTATCCCAGCTGCCTACGAGCAGTACTTC. Translated: CASSIPAAYEQYF.

CDR3 in amino acids: CASSIRGRIYGYTF. CDR3 DNA sequence: TGTGCCAGTAGTATCAGGGGCCGGATCTATGGCTACACCTTC. The chain links TRBV19 to TRBJ1-2; weak D call: TRBD1 (6 bases). The CDR3 loop spans 14 amino acids. Trimming pared 3 bases from V and 4 bases from J, leaving 12 bases between. Germline values: CDR1 LNHDA, CDR2 SQIVND (reference sequence).

V is TRBV7-8 and J is TRBJ2-2; D is perhaps TRBD2 (6 bases). The germline V and J ends were trimmed by 4 bases and 0 bases, with 24 bases remaining between them. Germline V CDR1 and CDR2: SGHVS, FQNEAQ. This CDR3 region has 20 residues. The CDR3 loop reads CASSSIRGGGRFSNTGELFF. In DNA form, the CDR3 reads TGTGCCAGCAGCTCAATTAGGGGAGGAGGGAGGTTTTCGAACACCGGGGAGCTGTTTTTT.

For this clone: Other DNA sequences of this sample code for an identical CDR3. The chain recombines TRBV28 with TRBJ2-7, with D uncertain. V was trimmed by 4 bases and J by 3 bases, leaving 4 bases between them. Per the germline V gene, CDR1 is MDHEN and CDR2 is SYDVKM. This CDR3 has 11 residues. This CDR3 is CASSSGYEQYF. Here the CDR3 DNA reads TGTGCCAGCAGTTCTGGCTACGAGCAGTACTTC.

This rearrangement joins TRBV4-1 to TRBJ2-1; 7 bases map to TRBD1. The CDR3 is made up of 16 amino acids. From germline, CDR1 is MGHRA and CDR2 YSYEKL. V gave up 7 bases and J gave up 4 bases; unmatched junction bases: 13. This CDR3 is CASKQTPTGQYNEQFF. CDR3 sequence (DNA): TGCGCCAGCAAACAGACCCCGACGGGACAGTACAATGAGCAGTTCTTC.

With respect to this clone: The sample holds other DNA sequences that translate to the same CDR3. The chain couples TRBV9 to TRBJ2-1; D is uncertain. Germline values: CDR1 SGDLS, CDR2 YYNGEE. The CDR3 is made up of 14 amino acids. V lost 0 bases, J lost 3 bases, and 7 bases lay in between. Here the CDR3 reads CASSVGPDYNEQFF. DNA of the CDR3: TGTGCCAGCAGCGTAGGGCCAGACTACAATGAGCAGTTCTTC.

V gene TRBV28 combines with J gene TRBJ1-1; no definite D call. CDR1 is MDHEN, CDR2 SYDVKM, per germline. V gave up 11 bases and J gave up 0 bases, with 10 bases separating them. CDR3 length: 12 residues. CDR3 sequence reads: CALGEMNTEAFF. DNA of the CDR3: TGTGCCTTGGGAGAGATGAACACTGAAGCTTTCTTT.

Concerning this clone: The same CDR3 is also encoded by other DNA sequences in this sample. This chain connects TRBV7-3 to TRBJ2-3; D is unresolved. CDR1 is SGHTA, CDR2 FQGTGA, per germline. V was shortened by 2 bases and J by 2 bases, with 8 bases between the two germline ends. CDR3 length: 14 residues. CDR3 DNA: TGTGCCAGCAGCTTAGAAGGGCACACAGATACGCAGTATTTT. The encoded protein is CASSLEGHTDTQYF. Together with reference TRBV7-3 and TRBJ2-3, the CDR3 gives the full variable domain: GAGVSQTPSNKVTEKGKYVELRCDPISGHTALYWYRQSLGQGPEFLIYFQGTGAADDSGLPNDRFFAVRPEGSVSTLKIQRTERGDSAVYLCASSLEGHTDTQYFGPGTRLTVL.